This entry concerns a single TCR beta chain. The data were obtained in a study of OX40 agonist ivuxolimab in advanced cancers. The CDR3 has 16 amino acids. V was pared by 4 bases and J by 4 bases, with 9 bases of the junction left unmatched. Germline CDR1 and CDR2: ENHRY and SYGVKD. Generated by immunoSEQ multiplex PCR, the TCRdb table keeps only in-frame clones and is missing some. The repertoire holds about 66,000 clones, 75% to 90% seen once, with 2% to 2.5% in the top ten. The source of this sequence is an adult with an advanced solid tumor such as melanoma, head and neck, liver or kidney cancer. This material consisted of CD4+ or CD8+ T cells sorted from blood, taken in a trial of the OX40 agonist ivuxolimab. The V and J genes are TRBV10-3 and TRBJ2-7, with 11 bases identical to TRBD2. DNA of the CDR3: TGTGCCATCAGTGGCCTTACTAGCGGGAGTGTTTACGAGCAGTACTTC. This sequence encodes CAISGLTSGSVYEQYF.